This record concerns one TCR beta chain sequence. At one boundary the junction diverges from the germline segment, which might be a read error. Germline lookup yields CDR1 SEHNR and CDR2 FQNEAQ (reference sequence). This CDR3 comprises 16 residues. With duration under 3 months, ophthalmopathy was active: Clinical Activity Score at least 3, NOSPECS at least 4. The sample comes from a study of T cells in Graves' hyperthyroidism and ophthalmopathy. Authors of the study amplified TCR beta CDR3 regions from RNA transcripts. The TCR CDR3 first-round RT-PCR relied on the HTBI primer set. TCRdb reanalysed the multiplex PCR reads using MiXCR and keeps one entry per CDR3 protein. The table has hundreds of thousands of distinct CDR3 sequences, around 21% seen once.

This chain links TRBV7-9 with TRBJ1-2; D is possibly TRBD1 (5 bases). The material sequenced was blood. The source of this sequence is a man aged 25 to 40 with Graves' ophthalmopathy. In DNA, the CDR3 is TGCGCCAGCAGCCAAGACAGTACGGGGTTCAGCTATGGCTACACCTTC. It yields the protein CASSQDSTGFSYGYTF.